Listed here are 25 T cell receptor beta chains from one sample, sequenced in a study of blood T cell repertoires in COVID-19. Clones were sequenced by immunoSEQ multiplex PCR, and TCRdb holds only the in-frame ones, with some missing. The repertoire holds over 600,000 clones, over 80% seen once, with roughly 0.25% in the top ten. Material for sequencing was peripheral blood. Receptors originate from a woman younger than 30 with acute or convalescent COVID-19.

V is TRBV9 and J is TRBJ1-1; no clear D. Germline CDR1 reads SGDLS; CDR2 reads YYNGEE. Deletions cut 0 bases from V and 2 bases from J, with 5 bases between. This CDR3 region has 13 residues. In nucleotides, the CDR3 is TGTGCCAGCAGCGTAGATCATAACACTGAAGCTTTCTTT. Translating gives CASSVDHNTEAFF.

The chain uses TRBV4-3 and TRBJ2-6, with D unresolved. The V end was cut by 0 bases, the J end by 3 bases, with 6 bases between. This CDR3 has 15 amino acids. CDR1 LGHNA and CDR2 YSLEER come from the germline V gene. The chain's CDR3 is CASSQETDGANVLTF. The CDR3 coding sequence is TGCGCCAGCAGCCAAGAGACTGATGGGGCCAACGTCCTGACTTTC.

This clone was found once. The V gene is TRBV5-5, the J gene TRBJ1-1; TRBD1 might be the D (5 bases). The CDR3 has 15 amino acids. Germline CDR1 and CDR2: SGHKS and YYEKEE (reference sequence). V was shortened by 1 base and J by 0 bases, with 10 bases between the two germline ends. Here the CDR3 reads CASSLWQGLNTEAFF. The CDR3 DNA is TGTGCCAGCAGCTTGTGGCAGGGCTTGAACACTGAAGCTTTCTTT.

The CDR3 loop reads CASSQQLNTGELFF. The CDR3 coding sequence is TGTGCCAGCAGCCAACAATTGAACACCGGGGAGCTGTTTTTT. This chain uses TRBV4-2 with TRBJ2-2; no reliable D call. The V and J ends lost 2 bases and 1 base respectively, with 5 bases between them. Germline V gene lookup returns CDR1 LGHNA and CDR2 YNFKEQ. This CDR3 is built from 14 residues.

The chain joins TRBV3-1 (or the pseudogene TRBV3-2) to TRBJ2-1; 13 nucleotides align to TRBD2. Per the germline V gene, CDR1 is LGHDT and CDR2 is YNNKEL (reference sequence). CDR3 size: 16 residues. Trimming took 3 bases from V and 4 from J; bases not matched to a gene: 3. CDR3 loop: CASSHGTSGNYNEQFF. CDR3 nucleotide sequence: TGTGCCAGCAGCCACGGGACTAGCGGGAATTACAATGAGCAGTTCTTC.

The genes are TRBV6-2 or TRBV6-3 and TRBJ1-2; 8 bases match TRBD1. The germline CDR1 and CDR2 sequences are MNHEY and SVGEGT. V shed 1 base, J shed 0 bases, and the junction held 4 bases outside the gene matches. The CDR3 sequence is 16 residues long. CDR3 nucleotide sequence: TGTGCCAGCAGTTACTGGGACAGGAGGGCTAACTATGGCTACACCTTC. It specifies CASSYWDRRANYGYTF.

V usage is TRBV11-2 and J usage is TRBJ1-3, with 8 bases aligning to TRBD1. The germline V gene encodes CDR1 SGHAT and CDR2 FQNNGV. The CDR3 extends over 16 amino acids. The trim removed 1 base at V and 9 bases at J, leaving 11 bases unmatched. The CDR3 spells CASSLVGATGESTIYF. The DNA of the CDR3 is TGTGCCAGCAGCTTAGTAGGCGCGACAGGGGAAAGCACCATATATTTT. Drawing the rest from reference TRBV11-2 and TRBJ1-3, the complete variable domain is EAGVAQSPRYKIIEKRQSVAFWCNPISGHATLYWYQQILGQGPKLLIQFQNNGVVDDSQLPKDRFSAERLKGVDSTLKIQPAKLEDSAVYLCASSLVGATGESTIYFGEGSWLTVV.

The genes are TRBV4-1 and TRBJ1-4; 8 nucleotides agree with TRBD1. There are 15 residues in the CDR3. The V and J ends lost 4 bases and 6 bases, in that order; junction bases with no gene match: 7. CDR1 and CDR2 (germline): MGHRA, YSYEKL. The CDR3 DNA sequence: TGCGCCAGCAGCCGAGACGGGACAGGCGATGAAAAACTGTTTTTT. Amino acids: CASSRDGTGDEKLFF.

The chain carries TRBV3-1 (or the pseudogene TRBV3-2) and TRBJ1-1, with 11 bases lining up with TRBD1. The trim removed 4 bases at V and 5 bases at J, leaving 6 bases unmatched. This CDR3 is 15 amino acids long. The germline V gene encodes CDR1 LGHDT and CDR2 YNNKEL (reference sequence). CDR3 coding DNA: TGTGCCAGCAGCCCGTGGGACAGGGGGTGGACTGAAGCTTTCTTT. Encoded protein: CASSPWDRGWTEAFF.

This clone was detected only once. The chain recombines TRBV10-3 with TRBJ2-3, with D hard to call. With 3 bases removed from V and 3 bases from J, the gap between germline ends came to 10 bases. Germline CDR1 and CDR2: ENHRY and SYGVKD. This CDR3 contains 14 residues. In DNA, the CDR3 is TGTGCCATCAGTGACCCCAGGTCGACAGATACGCAGTATTTT. Its protein product is CAISDPRSTDTQYF.

The CDR3 reads CASSFRQVYGYTF. The CDR3 region has the DNA TGTGCCAGCTCATTCAGACAGGTTTATGGCTACACCTTC. V usage is TRBV18 and J usage is TRBJ1-2; perhaps TRBD1 as D (6 bases). CDR1 and CDR2 from the germline V gene are KGHSH and LQKENI. This CDR3 is built from 13 residues. V was trimmed by 5 bases and J by 5 bases, leaving 12 bases between them.

The chain carries TRBV18 and TRBJ1-1; a possible D gene is TRBD1 (5 bases). The CDR3 length is 14 residues. CDR1 KGHSH and CDR2 LQKENI come from the germline V gene. The germline V and J ends were trimmed by 5 bases and 0 bases, with 10 bases remaining between them. CDR3 residues: CASSYDSMNTEAFF. The CDR3 region has the DNA TGTGCCAGCTCATACGACAGTATGAACACTGAAGCTTTCTTT.

J is TRBJ2-7 and V is TRBV29-1; D not resolved. The CDR3 is 13 residues long. In germline, CDR1 is SQVTM, CDR2 ANQGSEA. Trimming left V 7 bases short and J 3 bases short, with 16 bases between. CDR3 loop: CSAGLSGRYEQYF. CDR3 sequence (DNA): TGCAGCGCCGGATTATCGGGTCGCTACGAGCAGTACTTC.

This clone has a handful of counts. The V and J genes are TRBV7-2 and TRBJ2-1; D is uncertain. The CDR3 totals 11 residues. CDR1 and CDR2 from the germline V gene are SGHTA and FQGNSA. The ends were cut back, 0 bases at V and 15 bases at J, with 9 bases in the middle. CDR3 protein: CASSLASSRFF. The CDR3 nucleotides are TGTGCCAGCAGCTTAGCTTCTAGTAGGTTCTTC.

The gene calls are TRBV25-1 and TRBJ2-1; 9 bases match TRBD1. Trimming removed 6 bases from V and 4 bases from J; junction bases left unmatched: 7. The CDR3 is made up of 15 amino acids. Germline values: CDR1 MGHDK, CDR2 SYGVNS. CDR3: CASSPGTGNYNEQFF. In DNA, the CDR3 is TGTGCCAGCAGCCCCGGGACAGGGAATTACAATGAGCAGTTCTTC.

The V and J genes are TRBV27 and TRBJ2-2; possibly TRBD1 for D (5 bases). CDR1 MNHEY and CDR2 SMNVEV come from the germline V gene (reference sequence). The length of the CDR3 is 14 residues. Trimming shortened V by 4 bases and J by 6 bases, and 12 bases separated the two germline ends. The CDR3 DNA is TGTGCCAGCAGTTGGGGCAGGGCCCCCGGGGAGCTGTTTTTT. It codes for CASSWGRAPGELFF.

The rearrangement joins TRBV2 to TRBJ2-3, with D possibly being TRBD2 (5 bases). CDR1 and CDR2 from the germline V gene are SNHLY and FYNNEI. Between the trimmed V and J ends, which lost 9 bases and 1 base, there was a span of 14 bases. The CDR3 has 14 residues. The DNA for the CDR3 is TGTGCCAGAGACCGGGGAGCTGGCACAGATACGCAGTATTTT. It is translated as CARDRGAGTDTQYF.

CDR3 loop: CASSPHGRGQDYGYTF. For the CDR3, the DNA is TGTGCCAGCAGCCCTCATGGCAGGGGCCAGGACTATGGCTACACCTTC. The chain recombines TRBV21-1 with TRBJ1-2; the table names TRBD1, a call not compared with the DNA. TRBV21-1 is tagged as a pseudogene. This CDR3 is built from 16 residues.

The V gene is TRBV15, the J gene TRBJ1-2, with D perhaps TRBD1 (6 bases). Germline CDR1 and CDR2: LNHNV and YYDKDF (reference sequence). The CDR3 runs 16 residues. V lost 2 bases, J lost 4 bases, and 17 bases lay in between. This CDR3 is CATSRSSGTTLYGYTF. CDR3 in DNA: TGTGCCACCAGCAGATCAAGCGGGACAACACTCTATGGCTACACCTTC. Variable domain in full (rest from reference TRBV15 and TRBJ1-2): DAMVIQNPRYQVTQFGKPVTLSCSQTLNHNVMYWYQQKSSQAPKLLFHYYDKDFNNEADTPDNFQSRRPNTSFCFLDIRSPGLGDTAMYLCATSRSSGTTLYGYTFGSGTRLTVV.

The chain links TRBV5-6 to TRBJ2-3; a possible D gene is TRBD2 (5 bases). Germline assignment: CDR1 SGHDT and CDR2 YYEEEE. This CDR3 has 12 residues. The V gene lost 3 bases and the J gene lost 6 bases, with 8 bases spanning the gap. CDR3 protein: CASSSPGDTQYF. Written as DNA, the CDR3 is TGTGCCAGCAGCTCCCCGGGGGATACGCAGTATTTT.

The chain employs TRBV19 and TRBJ2-2; TRBD1 aligns across 7 bases. The J segment lost 0 bases and the V segment lost 7 bases, leaving 2 bases of the junction unmatched. Germline CDR1 and CDR2: LNHDA and SQIVND (reference sequence). This CDR3 region has 14 residues. The CDR3 DNA sequence: TGTGCCAGTAAGGGGGCCCCGAACACCGGGGAGCTGTTTTTT. The encoded protein is CASKGAPNTGELFF. The full variable domain, rest sourced from reference TRBV19 and TRBJ2-2, is DGGITQSPKYLFRKEGQNVTLSCEQNLNHDAMYWYRQDPGQGLRLIYYSQIVNDFQKGDIAEGYSVSREKKESFPLTVTSAQKNPTAFYLCASKGAPNTGELFFGEGSRLTVL.

The chain's CDR3 is CASSLRQEYNEQFF. In nucleotides, the CDR3 is TGCGCCAGCAGCCTGAGACAGGAATACAATGAGCAGTTCTTC. The V and J genes are TRBV5-1 and TRBJ2-1; perhaps TRBD1 as D (6 bases). Germline values: CDR1 SGHRS, CDR2 YFSETQ. The CDR3 spans 14 residues. V lost 4 bases to trimming and J lost 4 bases, with 12 bases between them.

The CDR3 coding sequence is TGTGCCAGCAGCTTGGAATCGAGCGGACAGAACTATGGCTACACCTTC. Encoded protein: CASSLESSGQNYGYTF. V usage is TRBV5-6 and J usage is TRBJ1-2, with D maybe TRBD1 (6 bases). CDR1 and CDR2 (germline): SGHDT, YYEEEE. V was shortened by 0 bases and J by 2 bases, with 14 bases between the two germline ends. The CDR3 has 16 residues.

The rearrangement links TRBV2 to TRBJ2-1; 13 bases fit TRBD2. Germline V CDR1 and CDR2: SNHLY, FYNNEI. This CDR3 spans 14 amino acids. The junction had 5 bases not matched to a gene; V was cut back by 8 bases and J by 7 bases. The CDR3 DNA reads as TGTGCCAGCTGGGGGACTAGCGGGGAAAATGAGCAGTTCTTC. The encoded protein is CASWGTSGENEQFF.

The chain couples TRBV19 to TRBJ1-5; D is unclear. V shed 4 bases and J shed 0 bases, with 13 bases lying between them. This CDR3 comprises 16 residues. CDR1 LNHDA and CDR2 SQIVND come from the germline V gene (reference sequence). CDR3: CASSKSSGDSNQPQHF. Here the CDR3 DNA reads TGTGCCAGTAGTAAGTCGTCTGGAGATAGCAATCAGCCCCAGCATTTT.